This T cell receptor beta chain appears in the sequencing data of a study of cytomegalovirus exposure and HLA in healthy donors. The wider study: Among the roughly 400 genotyped donors, 81% were placed in the Caucasian-associated ancestry cluster. Overall study results and limits: Relative to equally common others, HLA-associated TCR beta chains showed greater clonal expansion in a later analysis.

The study ran its PCR with 60 Vbeta and 13 Jbeta primers. This table comes from immunoSEQ multiplex PCR, and its TCRdb copy is limited to in-frame clones, with some not included. The table records 70,000 or so clones, 82% of them present only once. This CDR3 contains 14 residues. The ends were cut back, 4 bases at V and 5 bases at J, with 14 bases in the middle. Germline values: CDR1 MDHEN, CDR2 SYDVKM. Points on this clone: Its antigen remains unidentified.

The receptor comes from a man aged 18-30 years in good health and CMV-seronegative. The sequencing sample was made of PBMCs. The chain is built from TRBV28 and TRBJ2-5; tentatively, D is TRBD2 (7 bases). CDR3 sequence reads: CASSSHREGETQYF. CDR3 sequence (DNA): TGTGCCAGCAGTTCCCACAGGGAGGGGGAGACCCAGTACTTC.